The 26 T cell receptor beta chains in this list originate from one sample, sequenced in a study of cytomegalovirus exposure and HLA in healthy donors. The primer mix had 60 Vbeta and 13 Jbeta primers. TCRdb keeps only in-frame clones here, not all; method: immunoSEQ multiplex PCR. The sample has about 100,000 clones; approximately 78% are singletons. The sequencing sample was made of PBMCs. These receptors originate from a woman in her fifties or sixties in good health and CMV-seronegative.

Here the CDR3 reads CASSPGLARETQYF. The CDR3, as DNA: TGTGCCAGCAGCCCGGGACTAGCACGCGAGACCCAGTACTTC. The J gene is TRBJ2-5, the V gene TRBV5-4; TRBD2 agrees at 9 bases. The CDR3 has 14 amino acids. V dropped 4 bases and J dropped 5; count of bases not matched to a gene: 6. Germline loops: CDR1 SGHNT, CDR2 YYREEE (reference sequence). Supplemented by reference TRBV5-4 and TRBJ2-5, the full variable domain reads ETGVTQSPTHLIKTRGQQVTLRCSSQSGHNTVSWYQQALGQGPQFIFQYYREEENGRGNFPPRFSGLQFPNYSSELNVNALELDDSALYLCASSPGLARETQYFGPGTRLLVL.

This clone has a single count. This sequence joins TRBV6-5 and TRBJ1-5, with D unclear. Trimming removed 5 bases at V and 1 base at J, with 9 bases between. Germline V CDR1 and CDR2: MNHEY, SVGAGI. This CDR3 is built from 14 residues. CDR3 nucleotides: TGTGCCAGCAGTAGGGAGAAAAGCAATCAGCCCCAGCATTTT. As protein: CASSREKSNQPQHF.

The chain links TRBV9 to TRBJ1-1; D perhaps matches TRBD1 (5 bases). The V end lost 4 bases, the J end lost 5 bases, and 18 bases lay between the germline ends. Looked up from germline, CDR1 is SGDLS and CDR2 is YYNGEE. There are 15 residues in the CDR3. The chain's CDR3 is CASSHNPGRRTEAFF. The CDR3, as DNA: TGTGCCAGCAGCCACAACCCAGGGAGGAGGACTGAAGCTTTCTTT.

The chain carries TRBV4-1 and TRBJ1-5; 11 positions agree with TRBD1. This CDR3 is built from 18 residues. Germline loops: CDR1 MGHRA, CDR2 YSYEKL. V lost 0 bases to trimming and J lost 4 bases; unmatched junction nucleotides: 8. The CDR3 region has the DNA TGCGCCAGCAGCCAAGATAAGGGGACAGGGGGGGCAAATCAGCCCCAGCATTTT. Its translation: CASSQDKGTGGANQPQHF.

V usage is TRBV6-5 and J usage is TRBJ1-2; no clear D gene. The CDR3 spans 13 residues. V was pared by 0 bases and J by 7 bases, with 9 bases between. The germline CDR1 and CDR2 sequences are MNHEY and SVGAGI. The CDR3 nucleotides read TGTGCCAGCAGTTACTCGATGATCGGTGGCTACACCTTC. This translates into CASSYSMIGGYTF.

The chain has TRBV18 and TRBJ1-3; the D gene is possibly TRBD1 (6 bases). In germline, CDR1 is KGHSH, CDR2 LQKENI. This CDR3 spans 13 amino acids. The V end was cut by 5 bases, the J end by 11 bases, with 16 bases between. The CDR3: CASSEETRGSIYF. The CDR3 DNA sequence: TGTGCCAGCTCAGAGGAAACCAGGGGCTCCATATATTTT.

The chain combines TRBV5-8 with TRBJ2-1, with 13 bases fitting TRBD2. The CDR3 runs to 15 residues. The V segment lost 4 bases and the J segment 7 bases; nucleotides outside the gene matches: 5. Germline V gene sequence: CDR1 SGHTS, CDR2 YDEGEE. CDR3 nucleotide sequence: TGTGCCAGCAGCCCGGGACTAGCGGGATTTAATGAGCAGTTCTTC. This codes for CASSPGLAGFNEQFF.

CDR3 loop: CSVETGQGARWAFF. CDR3 nucleotide sequence: TGCAGCGTTGAAACTGGACAGGGAGCCCGTTGGGCTTTCTTT. The chain joins TRBV29-1 to TRBJ1-1, with 8 bases fitting TRBD1. This CDR3 has 14 amino acids. After removal of 2 bases from V and 11 bases from J, the junction contained 13 bases not matched to a gene. Looked up from germline, CDR1 is SQVTM and CDR2 is ANQGSEA.

The chain couples TRBV29-1 to TRBJ2-2, with 7 bases matching TRBD1. The CDR3 length is 14 residues. Germline CDR1 SQVTM, CDR2 ANQGSEA. V was pared by 5 bases and J by 3 bases, with 6 bases of the junction left unmatched. The DNA of the CDR3 is TGCAGCGTTACAGGGGTTTGGGACACCGGGGAGCTGTTTTTT. Translation: CSVTGVWDTGELFF.

This chain connects TRBV9 to TRBJ2-7; 12 nucleotides line up with TRBD2. Germline V lookup: CDR1 SGDLS, CDR2 YYNGEE. The CDR3 consists of 15 residues. With 3 bases clipped from V and 2 bases from J, the junction kept 3 bases outside the gene matches. The DNA of the CDR3 is TGTGCCAGCAGCGCCGGACTAGCGGGGCCCTACGAGCAGTACTTC. The encoded protein is CASSAGLAGPYEQYF.

This clone was seen only once. V is TRBV4-2 and J is TRBJ2-7; D may be TRBD1 (6 bases). The CDR3 length is 17 residues. The V gene lost 1 base and the J gene lost 0 bases, with 16 bases spanning the gap. Germline CDR1 and CDR2: LGHNA and YNFKEQ. The CDR3 loop is CASSQVARGISSYEQYF. As DNA, the CDR3 is TGTGCCAGCAGCCAAGTCGCCAGGGGTATTAGCTCCTACGAGCAGTACTTC.

This chain joins TRBV6-5 and TRBJ2-6; TRBD1 matches 9 bases. V shed 2 bases, J shed 4 bases, and the junction held 0 bases outside the gene matches. This CDR3 comprises 15 residues. CDR1 is MNHEY and CDR2 is SVGAGI in the germline V gene. The CDR3 protein is CASSYDRGGANVLTF. For the CDR3, the DNA is TGTGCCAGCAGTTACGACAGGGGGGGGGCCAACGTCCTGACTTTC.

This chain connects TRBV4-3 to TRBJ2-3; D may be TRBD2 (6 bases). The CDR3 is 16 amino acids. The germline CDR1 and CDR2 sequences are LGHNA and YSLEER. V was clipped by 1 base and J by 0 bases, with 11 bases between them. The CDR3, as DNA: TGCGCCAGCAGCCAAGGGGGGACTTCTAGCACAGATACGCAGTATTTT. Protein sequence: CASSQGGTSSTDTQYF.

The genes are TRBV10-2 and TRBJ1-6; D unclear. The CDR3 has 14 amino acids. V dropped 3 bases and J dropped 15 bases, with 18 bases sitting between them. CDR1 is WSHSY and CDR2 is SAAADI in the germline V gene. The DNA for the CDR3 is TGCGCCAGCAGTGATGGACTAGCACGATGGAACCTCCACTTT. Protein sequence: CASSDGLARWNLHF.

This clone has a handful of counts. The chain links TRBV2 to TRBJ2-1; tentative D call: TRBD2 (6 bases). The CDR3 totals 14 residues. Trimming removed 6 bases at V and 9 bases at J, with 18 bases between. In germline, CDR1 is SNHLY, CDR2 FYNNEI. The CDR3 reads CASRHRQAEGEQFF. The CDR3 DNA reads as TGTGCCAGCAGACACCGTCAGGCGGAGGGTGAGCAGTTCTTC.

This clone was seen a handful of times. The chain uses TRBV6-5 and TRBJ2-7; TRBD2 agrees at 7 bases. Germline assignment: CDR1 MNHEY and CDR2 SVGAGI. With 5 bases clipped from V and 5 bases from J, the junction kept 12 bases outside the gene matches. The CDR3 consists of 15 residues. Written as DNA, the CDR3 is TGTGCCAGCAGTCCCGGGGGAGGGGTAAGGCACGAGCAGTACTTC. As protein: CASSPGGGVRHEQYF.

The chain recombines TRBV19 with TRBJ2-2; no definite D call. There are 12 residues in the CDR3. Germline V gene data show CDR1 as LNHDA and CDR2 as SQIVND (reference sequence). Trimming shortened V by 4 bases and J by 4 bases, and 4 bases separated the two germline ends. The CDR3 DNA is TGTGCCAGTAGTACAGGCACCGGGGAGCTGTTTTTT. This gives the protein CASSTGTGELFF.

This clone was detected a few times. V usage is TRBV11-2 and J usage is TRBJ1-4; 8 positions agree with TRBD1. V was clipped by 4 bases and J by 13 bases; unmatched bases: 8. The germline CDR1 and CDR2 sequences are SGHAT and FQNNGV. CDR3 length: 13 residues. The CDR3 bases are TGTGCCAGCAGCTCCGAGTACAGGGGGGCACTGTTTTTT. This sequence encodes CASSSEYRGALFF.

This sequence joins TRBV6-5 and TRBJ2-3; no clear D. The CDR3 extends over 16 amino acids. Germline CDR1 and CDR2: MNHEY and SVGAGI. V lost 2 bases and J lost 5, with 17 bases in between. CDR3 in DNA: TGTGCCAGCAGTTACACACCGATCGCCCAGGAAGATACGCAGTATTTT. Amino acids: CASSYTPIAQEDTQYF.

The CDR3 nucleotides are TGTGCCAGCAGCTTAGTGGCAGGGATAAATGAAAAACTGTTTTTT. Its translation is CASSLVAGINEKLFF. V gene TRBV7-2 combines with J gene TRBJ1-4, with D perhaps matching TRBD1 (5 bases). This CDR3 spans 15 amino acids. V was cut by 1 base and J by 5 bases, with 11 bases left in between. CDR1 SGHTA and CDR2 FQGNSA come from the germline V gene.

The rearrangement uses TRBV18 and TRBJ1-2; D is unclear. Germline V gene sequence: CDR1 KGHSH, CDR2 LQKENI. CDR3 size: 16 residues. With 0 bases removed from V and 2 bases from J, the gap between germline ends came to 13 bases. The CDR3 region is CASSPPREGLNYGYTF. The CDR3 nucleotides read TGTGCCAGCTCACCACCGCGGGAGGGCTTAAACTATGGCTACACCTTC. The full variable domain, completed using reference TRBV18 and TRBJ1-2, is NAGVMQNPRHLVRRRGQEARLRCSPMKGHSHVYWYRQLPEEGLKFMVYLQKENIIDESGMPKERFSAEFPKEGPSILRIQQVVRGDSAAYFCASSPPREGLNYGYTFGSGTRLTVV.

The chain links TRBV29-1 to TRBJ2-1; TRBD1 aligns across 10 bases. Germline CDR1 is SQVTM and CDR2 is ANQGSEA. This CDR3 is 13 amino acids long. J was trimmed by 7 bases and V by 7 bases; bases with no gene match: 7. The CDR3 DNA is TGCAGCGGGGGGACAGGGGATATGAATGAGCAGTTCTTC. Protein sequence: CSGGTGDMNEQFF.

The rearrangement joins TRBV19 to TRBJ2-5; tentative D call: TRBD1 (5 bases). The V gene lost 5 bases and the J gene lost 4 bases, with 11 bases spanning the gap. The germline V gene encodes CDR1 LNHDA and CDR2 SQIVND (reference sequence). This CDR3 comprises 13 residues. In nucleotides, the CDR3 is TGTGCCAGTAGTCCAGGGATGACAGAGACCCAGTACTTC. It specifies CASSPGMTETQYF.

The count of this clone is one. This chain connects TRBV5-1 to TRBJ1-3; unclear D gene. This CDR3 is built from 14 residues. Germline CDR1 is SGHRS and CDR2 is YFSETQ. The germline V and J ends were trimmed by 1 base and 0 bases, with 5 bases remaining between them. Here the CDR3 DNA reads TGCGCCAGCAGCTTGCGAGGCTCTGGAAACACCATATATTTT. Translating gives CASSLRGSGNTIYF.

The genes are TRBV29-1 and TRBJ2-1; 7 bases match TRBD2. CDR3 length: 14 residues. The germline V gene has CDR1 SQVTM and CDR2 ANQGSEA. With 3 bases clipped from V and 0 bases from J, the junction kept 2 bases outside the gene matches. The CDR3 DNA reads as TGCAGCGTTGACGGCGGGAGCTCCTACAATGAGCAGTTCTTC. Protein sequence: CSVDGGSSYNEQFF.

This CDR3 is CASTGHYSNQPQHF. The CDR3 DNA follows: TGTGCCAGCACCGGACACTATAGCAATCAGCCCCAGCATTTT. The chain couples TRBV6-1 to TRBJ1-5; D possibly corresponds to TRBD1 (5 bases). V lost 7 bases, J lost 0 bases, and 10 bases lay in between. CDR1 is MNHNS and CDR2 is SASEGT in the germline V gene. This CDR3 contains 14 residues.